This TCR beta chain was documented in a study of shared clonotypes between healthy human individuals (dated by TCRdb to 2020 to 2021). The study in broad terms: The cohort included three men and a couple of women between 18 and 49 years of age. Different laboratories and diverse techniques were used to prepare libraries and sequence TCR repertoires, to increase sequencing depth and limit assay-specific biases. Between about 0.8 and 9 billion PBMCs per donor were obtained by leukapheresis. The study deeply sequenced blood TCR repertoires of several healthy adults to estimate repertoire size and the extent of clonotype sharing between individuals. For each donor, three plates each were used for CD4 naive and CD4 memory, two plates were used for CD8 naive, and one plate was used for CD8 memory.

V and J lose 4 bases and 10 bases, and a span of 12 bases separates them. The CDR3 numbers 12 residues from cysteine through phenylalanine. The DNA shown is the 36-base CDR3, in frame from base 1. CDR1 and CDR2 are read off the germline V gene as SGDLS and YYNGEE. Broad study findings and their caveats: Estimated clonotype richness was generally larger for naive than for memory subsets. Because the study included only a small number of donors, the genetic and exposure-history diversity represented was limited. Sampling was restricted to blood, and TCR repertoires in tissues likely differ from the TCR repertoires found in blood. Roughly 5% of naive CD4, 3.5% of naive CD8, approximately 2% of memory CD4, and 0.4% of memory CD8 clonotypes were shared across several donors. Based on pairwise subsampling, the degree of clonotype sharing among donors was expected to be affected by sequencing depth. Even with the large sequencing depth, rarefaction of the sorted-subset datasets indicated that sequencing was incomplete. Compared with non-shared clonotypes, clonotypes shared by all four sorted-subset donors had higher generation probabilities.

Donors were healthy HIV-negative adults with no recently reported acute infections or vaccinations. All donors were Caucasian adults living in Nashville, Tennessee, USA. Magnetic negative selection was used to enrich CD4+ T cells, after which naive cells were positively selected on CD45RA and the negative fraction became the memory subset. Blood was obtained by leukapheresis, after which PBMCs were separated by Ficoll-Histopaque density gradient centrifugation and cryopreserved in liquid nitrogen vapor phase. Analytical flow cytometry was used to check the purity and quantity of every magnetically sorted T cell population. From each sorted fraction, genomic DNA was isolated and quantified by UV absorbance on a Nanodrop 2000c. Using the deep immunoSEQ assay, TCR CDR3 regions were amplified from genomic DNA by multiplex PCR. For each cell subset, the extracted genomic DNA was distributed evenly across all wells of several immunoSEQ 96-well plates, and each plate served as one replicate. For sorted subsets, each replicate PCR was loaded with 200 to 250 ng genomic DNA, equivalent to approximately 33,000 T cell genomes. The purified libraries were quantified using a Qubit 3.0 fluorometer, sized with a Bioanalyzer 2100, and then quantified again using the KAPA Library Quantification kit. Every immunoSEQ 96-well plate was sequenced on a separate single-read 150-cycle Illumina NextSeq 550 flow cell. The study's processing was this. Because the immunoSEQ output included only junctional sequences and no quality scores, the filtering could not be the same as the filtering used for full-length reads. To assign V/J genes and CDR3, sequences were annotated against IMGT germline references using PyIR, a Python wrapper for IgBLAST v1.9. Reads with weak V/J assignments (E-value above 1e-6), missing CDR3, stop codons, out-of-frame junctions, or ambiguous translated residues were removed. V3J clonotypes were defined as sequences sharing an identical inferred V gene, J gene, and CDR3 amino acid sequence. Percentage overlap between repertoires was computed as shared unique clonotypes divided by the size of the smaller repertoire. Repertoire richness was assessed with RTK rarefaction, the Chao1 estimator, and Recon v2.1 estimates of unobserved clonotypes. Generation probabilities for all TCRbeta clonotypes obtained by the gDNA method from four donors were computed using OLGA. TCRdb limited this immuneACCESS table to in-frame rearrangements with V and J called. A share of clones is missing; checked studies link under half to unresolved V genes, and the rest is unexplained. For V, J and clone size, that table is used; D and trimming come from the DNA. Within this sample are 2 million to 2.5 million clones, with just under 95% of them counted one time only. The leading ten clones occupy approximately 0.41% of the sample.

Details on this clone: No cognate antigen has been identified for it. No base quality values were provided; no much bigger clone lies one nucleotide off.

The specimen was naive CD4+ T cells from PBMCs. The label giving this sample's cell subset or site can be read as: CD45RA+ positively selected. This TCR was sampled from a man aged 18-30 years in good health. Some clones in this sample may be carry-over from other donors' samples. The chain employs TRBV9 and TRBJ2-1; the D gene cannot be resolved reliably. The nucleotide sequence is given as TGTGCCAGCAGCCCGCGGACGGAGGAGCAGTTCTTC. The resulting protein is CASSPRTEEQFF.